This section outlines one T cell receptor (beta chain) sequence together with its context. Germline CDR1 SGHKS, CDR2 YYEKEE (reference sequence). The CDR3 sequence is 17 residues long. This specimen comes from a study of T cells expressing NK-cell markers. The authors generated TCR beta cDNA through 5'RACE template switching with UMIs. Reanalyzing the 5' RACE reads, TCRdb keeps one entry per CDR3 protein, without DNA. The sample's table shows 400,000 or so distinct CDR3 sequences. Input material: blood T cells: a sorted CD56 or NKG2C T cell subset, CD4+ or CD8+ T cells, or bulk PBMC T cells (not recorded which). The gene calls are TRBV5-5 and TRBJ2-1; the TCRdb D gene call, TRBD2, has no DNA to confirm it. The clonotype comes from a woman in her fifties or sixties in good health. CDR3 loop: CASSRGLAVSSYNEQFF.